The entry that follows covers one TCR beta chain sequence. TCRdb reanalyzed the PCR reads via MiXCR. Here the sample spans around 26,000 clones, over 20% being singletons. These data belong to a study of metastatic and nonmetastatic thyroid tumors. Study summary: It was across blood and tumor or nodule tissue from malignant and benign thyroid patients that repertoires were compared.

Thyroid surgery had not been preceded by any treatment in any patient. The CDR3 loop spans 11 amino acids. The germline V and J ends were trimmed by 6 bases and 16 bases, with 13 bases remaining between them. Germline loops: CDR1 MNHEY, CDR2 SVGEGT. The clonotype was recovered from a female donor with papillary thyroid cancer or a benign thyroid nodule (not recorded which). Some clones in this sample may be carry-over from other donors' samples. Material: blood. The genes are TRBV6-2 or TRBV6-3 and TRBJ1-6; D may be TRBD1 (6 bases). Here the CDR3 DNA reads TGTGCCAGCAGACTGGGGGGCACTCTCCACTTT. It encodes CASRLGGTLHF.